The 7 T cell receptor beta chains listed next were all sequenced from one sample in a study of beta chain features in type 1 diabetes. Study-wide results and limits: Moderate yet significant TCRB CDR3 shortening was seen in Type 1 diabetes patients in all four CD4+ subsets.

For these TCRs, the target antigens are not known. Reverse transcribing all isolated RNA meant expressed TCRB transcripts were sequenced. Method: immunoSEQ multiplex PCR; TCRdb's copy keeps in-frame clones and lacks some. The data show roughly 220,000 clones, 16% seen once. The sequencing input was naive CD4+ T cells from blood. The receptors shown here come from a man aged 25-45 years with type 1 diabetes.

The genes are TRBV10-3 and TRBJ2-7, with 12 bases fitting TRBD2. Per the germline V gene, CDR1 is ENHRY and CDR2 is SYGVKD. The CDR3 has 15 residues. Germline trimming cut 6 bases from V and 2 bases from J; bases unmatched to any gene: 5. CDR3 amino acids: CAISSTSGGAYEQYF. CDR3 sequence (DNA): TGTGCCATCAGCTCGACTAGCGGGGGAGCCTACGAGCAGTACTTC.

V and J are TRBV7-6 and TRBJ2-7, with D maybe TRBD1 (5 bases). The CDR3 loop spans 14 amino acids. Germline CDR1 reads SGHVS; CDR2 reads FNYEAQ. V dropped 5 bases and J dropped 7 bases, with 18 bases sitting between them. As DNA, the CDR3 is TGTGCCAGCAGCCCTAATGGGGCAGTTGGAGAGCAGTACTTC. It specifies CASSPNGAVGEQYF.

V is TRBV4-1 and J is TRBJ2-1; maybe TRBD1 (6 bases). Germline CDR1 MGHRA, CDR2 YSYEKL. The CDR3 contains 14 residues. Trimming took off 3 bases at V and 4 bases at J, with 10 bases between the two ends. The CDR3 is CASSHQDRYNEQFF. CDR3 nucleotide sequence: TGCGCCAGCAGCCATCAGGACAGATACAATGAGCAGTTCTTC.

This clone turned up a few times. The V and J genes are TRBV7-9 and TRBJ2-2; TRBD2 matches at 7 bases. J lost 4 bases, V lost 11 bases, and 10 bases had no gene match. The CDR3 runs 14 residues. The germline gives CDR1 SEHNR, CDR2 FQNEAQ (reference sequence). The CDR3 DNA reads as TGTGCCCTTCGGGCGGGAGCGGGCACCGGGGAGCTGTTTTTT. Its translation: CALRAGAGTGELFF.

The chain has TRBV11-2 and TRBJ2-7; maybe TRBD2 (7 bases). The CDR3 consists of 14 residues. Between the trimmed V and J ends, which lost 5 bases and 3 bases, there was a span of 14 bases. Germline-derived CDR1 and CDR2 are SGHAT and FQNNGV. The CDR3 DNA reads as TGTGCCAGCAGCCCCTCGGGGGGCGGCTACGAGCAGTACTTC. This codes for CASSPSGGGYEQYF.

The chain recombines TRBV7-9 with TRBJ1-3; 9 bases match TRBD1. V lost 11 bases to trimming and J lost 0 bases; unmatched junction nucleotides: 2. The germline CDR1 and CDR2 sequences are SEHNR and FQNEAQ (reference sequence). The CDR3 loop spans 13 amino acids. The CDR3 DNA reads as TGTGCCGGACAGGGGTTCTCTGGAAACACCATATATTTT. Protein product: CAGQGFSGNTIYF.

The table lists this clone with a few counts. The genes are TRBV7-2 and TRBJ2-3, with TRBD2 matching over 12 bases. V lost 1 base, J lost 0 bases, and 5 bases stayed unmatched. CDR3 size: 18 residues. Germline V gene data show CDR1 as SGHTA and CDR2 as FQGNSA. In nucleotides, the CDR3 is TGTGCCAGCAGCTTAGTCCCTAGCGGGAGGGGCAGCACAGATACGCAGTATTTT. Translating it yields CASSLVPSGRGSTDTQYF.